These 9 T cell receptor beta chains share one sample of origin, sequenced in a study of blood T cell repertoires in COVID-19. TCRdb keeps only in-frame clones here, not all; method: immunoSEQ multiplex PCR. The sample shows about 93,000 clones, around four fifths of them seen only once. Sample: peripheral blood. The receptors stem from a human donor in a cohort sampled during active COVID-19.

This clone was picked up many times. The chain links TRBV28 to TRBJ2-5, with D unclear. The CDR3 is made up of 16 amino acids. The germline gives CDR1 MDHEN, CDR2 SYDVKM. The V gene lost 2 bases and the J gene lost 0 bases, with 13 bases spanning the gap. This chain's CDR3 is CASSLEPQQHQETQYF. The DNA for the CDR3 is TGTGCCAGCAGTTTAGAGCCCCAACAGCACCAAGAGACCCAGTACTTC.

This clone was recorded only once. The chain recombines TRBV6-5 with TRBJ1-6; the D gene is possibly TRBD1 (5 bases). The CDR3 is 14 residues long. Trimming shortened V by 8 bases and J by 5 bases, and 13 bases separated the two germline ends. In germline, CDR1 is MNHEY, CDR2 SVGAGI. CDR3 protein: CASWQGRDNSPLHF. The CDR3 nucleotides read TGTGCCAGCTGGCAGGGAAGGGATAATTCACCCCTCCACTTT.

V gene TRBV18 combines with J gene TRBJ2-1, with D possibly being TRBD2 (6 bases). Trimming left V 1 base short and J 5 bases short, with 15 bases between. The germline CDR1 and CDR2 sequences are KGHSH and LQKENI. This CDR3 comprises 16 residues. Here the CDR3 reads CASSPRMGGIDNEQFF. CDR3 nucleotide sequence: TGTGCCAGCTCACCACGGATGGGCGGGATCGACAATGAGCAGTTCTTC.

The chain is built from TRBV28 and TRBJ2-7, with 9 nucleotides matching TRBD1. Germline lookup yields CDR1 MDHEN and CDR2 SYDVKM. Germline trimming cut 7 bases from V and 1 base from J; bases unmatched to any gene: 8. The length of the CDR3 is 15 residues. The CDR3 sequence is CASKPTGTGSYEQYF. The CDR3 DNA reads TGTGCCAGCAAACCAACCGGGACAGGGTCCTACGAGCAGTACTTC.

The chain recombines TRBV13 with TRBJ2-5; no definite D call. Trimming cost V 5 bases and J 4 bases, with 11 bases left between them. The CDR3 extends over 13 amino acids. The germline CDR1 and CDR2 sequences are PRHDT and FYEKMQ (reference sequence). CDR3 region: CASSPNPGETQYF. Here the CDR3 DNA reads TGTGCCAGCAGCCCCAACCCGGGAGAGACCCAGTACTTC.

The rearrangement joins TRBV2 to TRBJ2-2; 10 positions agree with TRBD1. Germline CDR1 reads SNHLY; CDR2 reads FYNNEI. The CDR3 covers 14 residues. J lost 5 bases, V lost 4 bases, and 1 base had no gene match. The DNA for the CDR3 is TGTGCCAGCAGTGGGACAGGGGGGACCGGGGAGCTGTTTTTT. Its translation is CASSGTGGTGELFF.

This rearrangement joins TRBV5-1 to TRBJ2-5; possibly TRBD1 for D (5 bases). Germline lookup yields CDR1 SGHRS and CDR2 YFSETQ. The CDR3 loop spans 16 amino acids. Trimming cost V 0 bases and J 4 bases, with 16 bases left between them. The CDR3 spells CASSLGTAGRGETQYF. Written as DNA, the CDR3 is TGCGCCAGCAGCTTGGGGACCGCAGGGCGAGGAGAGACCCAGTACTTC.

V is TRBV6-2 or TRBV6-3 and J is TRBJ2-3; D is uncertain. Trimming took off 6 bases at V and 0 bases at J, with 10 bases between the two ends. This CDR3 is 14 amino acids long. The germline CDR1 and CDR2 sequences are MNHEY and SVGEGT. Written as DNA, the CDR3 is TGTGCCAGCAGCCAGACTGGAAGCACAGATACGCAGTATTTT. This encodes CASSQTGSTDTQYF.

This chain connects TRBV5-1 to TRBJ1-5; 9 bases line up with TRBD1. CDR1 and CDR2 (germline): SGHRS, YFSETQ. The J segment lost 6 bases and the V segment lost 5 bases, leaving 6 bases of the junction unmatched. This CDR3 spans 14 amino acids. The CDR3 loop is CASSSGTGSQPQHF. DNA of the CDR3: TGCGCCAGCAGTTCCGGGACAGGGAGTCAGCCCCAGCATTTT.